This T cell receptor beta chain was obtained from a study of T cell responses to AZD1222 COVID-19 vaccine. This CDR3 has 15 residues. Per the germline V gene, CDR1 is LGHDT and CDR2 is YNNKEL (reference sequence). V lost 0 bases and J 3 bases, leaving 12 bases between the germline ends. Clones were sequenced by immunoSEQ multiplex PCR, and TCRdb holds only the in-frame ones, with some missing. The data show approximately 150,000 clones, with around 94% seen just once and less than 9.5% held by the top ten. Pooling of second doses given at about 4 or about 12 weeks was done. The sequencing here drew on peripheral blood, taken 28 days after the second AZD1222 dose. The clonotype comes from an adult who received the AZD1222 COVID-19 vaccine. V usage is TRBV3-1 (or the pseudogene TRBV3-2) and J usage is TRBJ2-7; maybe TRBD2 (5 bases). This CDR3 is CASSQESSSVYEQYF. In nucleotides, the CDR3 is TGTGCCAGCAGCCAAGAGAGTAGTAGCGTCTACGAGCAGTACTTC.